This T cell receptor beta chain was documented in a study of human T cells and chemical hapten exposure. As for the study in general: Weekly diphenylcyclopropenone doses were given to patients' scalps across the approximately 23-week study.

This clonotype came up many times. Its antigen is unidentified. The library put unique molecular identifiers onto individual cDNA molecules. Methods used by the authors: Sequenced samples showed a median of around 93,000 TCRs each, with counts running from about 22,000 to 700,000. In TCRdb, the RACE reads were re-called with MiXCR into one record per CDR3 protein. None of the V and J calls come from the authors' own analysis; TCRdb made them. In the table there are around 300,000 distinct CDR3 sequences, about 5% of which are singletons. The time point is: pre-sensitization, week 0. As to treatment: therapeutic diphenylcyclopropenone sensitization with weekly scalp DPC. The CDR3 has 13 amino acids. Trimming removed 4 bases at V and 4 bases at J, with 10 bases between. Germline loops: CDR1 SGHTS, CDR2 YDEGEE. Study-wide results and caveats: Large CDR3 similarity clusters arose significantly more often from expanded TCRs than from controls.

The chain couples TRBV5-8 to TRBJ2-3, with D tentatively TRBD2 (6 bases). The clonotype originates from a woman in her late teens or twenties with alopecia areata. Some clones in this sample may be carry-over from other donors' samples. The sample was whole blood, taken in connection with sensitization to the hapten diphenylcyclopropenone (DPC). CDR3 bases: TGTGCCAGCAGCGTGGGACTGCCAGATACGCAGTATTTT. It yields the protein CASSVGLPDTQYF.